Listed below are T cell receptor beta chains from one sample, sequenced in a study of post-analysis software for immune sequencing data. TCRdb ran MiXCR on the PCR reads and lists one entry per CDR3 protein. The sample lists under 900,000 distinct CDR3 sequences; around 53% were seen once. What was sequenced was blood. The receptor set was obtained from a girl under 18 with multiple sclerosis. Both conserved end residues are part of each CDR3.

TRBJ2-7 TRBV29-1 CSVRTGASYEQYF
TRBJ1-2 TRBV2 CASPERSRTNYGYTF
TRBJ2-4 TRBV3-1 CASSQRGAKNIQYF
TRBJ2-5 TRBV11-2 CASRMGGETQYF
TRBJ2-3 TRBV15 CATSRDSMITDTQYF
TRBJ2-3 TRBV3-1 CASSLRNSPGDTQYF
TRBJ2-7 TRBV7-3 CASSLTSGGPYEQYF
TRBJ1-1 TRBV18 CASSPRPDTEAFF
TRBJ2-1 TRBV12-3/TRBV12-4 CASSFSVLEQFF
TRBJ2-7 TRBV29-1 CSVGQTSYEQYF